The 4 T cell receptor beta chains given below trace back to one sample, sequenced in a study of CD8 T cells in ankylosing spondylitis. TCRdb fed the 5' RACE reads into MiXCR, producing one record per CDR3 protein. Among 150,000 to 200,000 distinct CDR3 sequences listed, approximately 20% were seen once. Input material: blood, either unsorted or a sorted T cell fraction (not recorded which). Receptors were obtained from a male donor with ankylosing spondylitis or in good health (not recorded which).

This clonotype has ten or more counts. V gene TRBV5-1 combines with J gene TRBJ2-2, with D hard to call. The CDR3 has 13 amino acids. Trimming left V 0 bases short and J 3 bases short, with 3 bases between. Germline V CDR1 and CDR2: SGHRS, YFSETQ. The CDR3, as DNA: TGCGCCAGCAGCTTGGATCACACCGGGGAGCTGTTTTTT. It translates to CASSLDHTGELFF.

This clonotype appeared many times. The V and J genes are TRBV27 and TRBJ2-1, with TRBD2 as a possible D gene (7 bases). V was shortened by 2 bases and J by 7 bases, with 15 bases between the two germline ends. Germline loops: CDR1 MNHEY, CDR2 SMNVEV (reference sequence). This CDR3 contains 15 residues. In DNA form, the CDR3 reads TGTGCCAGCAGTTTAGGCGGGAGAGGGGGGAATGAGCAGTTCTTC. Its protein product is CASSLGGRGGNEQFF.

This clonotype was counted between two and nine times. The CDR3 loop is CASSEGGNEQFF. Here the CDR3 DNA reads TGTGCCAGCAGCGAGGGTGGTAATGAGCAGTTCTTC. The genes are TRBV7-9 and TRBJ2-1; D is perhaps TRBD2 (5 bases). The V end was cut by 5 bases, the J end by 7 bases, with 9 bases between. The CDR3 totals 12 residues. The germline V gene has CDR1 SEHNR and CDR2 FQNEAQ (reference sequence). The full variable domain, with the rest looked up from reference TRBV7-9 and TRBJ2-1, is DTGVSQNPRHKITKRGQNVTFRCDPISEHNRLYWYRQTLGQGPEFLTYFQNEAQLEKSRLLSDRFSAERPKGSFSTLEIQRTEQGDSAMYLCASSEGGNEQFFGPGTRLTVL.

The sample holds many counts of this clonotype. This chain's CDR3 is CAVRGTGDSNQPQHF. The CDR3 DNA is TGTGCCGTCCGGGGGACAGGCGATAGCAATCAGCCCCAGCATTTT. This chain uses TRBV6-5 with TRBJ1-5; TRBD1 matches 8 bases. V was pared by 11 bases and J by 0 bases, with 9 bases of the junction left unmatched. The CDR3 has 15 amino acids. Germline V gene sequence: CDR1 MNHEY, CDR2 SVGAGI.